Following are 17 T cell receptor beta chains from one sample sequenced in a study of cytomegalovirus exposure and HLA in healthy donors. Sequencing was performed with immunoSEQ multiplex PCR; in TCRdb, only in-frame clones are kept and a portion is missing. In the table there are 120,000 to 150,000 clones, approximately 87% of which are singletons. Material for sequencing was PBMCs. Receptors were obtained from a man aged 18 to 29 in good health and CMV-seronegative.

The chain carries TRBV27 and TRBJ2-7, with D tentatively TRBD1 (5 bases). The CDR3 sequence is 15 residues long. Trimming stripped 2 bases from V and 2 bases from J, with 13 bases between. Per the germline V gene, CDR1 is MNHEY and CDR2 is SMNVEV (reference sequence). The CDR3 DNA reads TGTGCCAGCAGTTTAGCTCCTTCCAGGGCCTACGAGCAGTACTTC. This translates into CASSLAPSRAYEQYF.

The chain couples TRBV6-6 to TRBJ1-5, with D unresolved. The CDR3 is 14 residues long. V lost 3 bases and J lost 1, with 7 bases in between. The germline V gene encodes CDR1 MNHNY and CDR2 SVGAGI (reference sequence). DNA for the CDR3: TGTGCCAGCAGTTATGAGGCCAGCAATCAGCCCCAGCATTTT. Protein sequence: CASSYEASNQPQHF.

The V gene is TRBV7-2, the J gene TRBJ2-4; TRBD2 matches 11 bases. Germline CDR1 is SGHTA and CDR2 is FQGNSA. The CDR3 is 16 amino acids. Trimming at V came to 4 bases and at J to 5 bases, leaving 7 bases not matched to a gene. The CDR3 coding sequence is TGTGCCAGCAGCTGGGACGGACTAGCGGGCCAAAACATTCAGTACTTC. Its protein is CASSWDGLAGQNIQYF.

This clone occurred a few times. The J gene is TRBJ1-2, the V gene TRBV11-1; D may be TRBD1 (5 bases). The CDR3 covers 13 residues. The germline gives CDR1 SGHAT, CDR2 FQDESV (reference sequence). V lost 5 bases, J lost 2 bases, and 9 bases lay in between. The CDR3 region has the DNA TGTGCCAGCAGCCCCAGGGTAAACTATGGCTACACCTTC. This sequence encodes CASSPRVNYGYTF.

About this clone: Germline is not matched at one junction end, which may reflect a read error. The chain recombines TRBV27 with TRBJ2-1; no firm D call. Germline loops: CDR1 MNHEY, CDR2 SMNVEV (reference sequence). The length of the CDR3 is 12 residues. The CDR3 region is CASSYSSNEQFF. CDR3 bases: TGTGCCAGCAGTTACTCCTCCAATGAGCAGTTCTTC.

The chain recombines TRBV2 with TRBJ1-4, with 9 bases fitting TRBD1. This CDR3 contains 15 residues. CDR1 is SNHLY and CDR2 is FYNNEI in the germline V gene. J was trimmed by 6 bases and V by 5 bases; bases with no gene match: 7. The CDR3 region is CASSIRTGEDEKLFF. DNA of the CDR3: TGTGCCAGCAGTATAAGGACAGGGGAGGATGAAAAACTGTTTTTT.

The chain links TRBV7-2 to TRBJ2-7, with a weak D call TRBD1 (7 bases). The V end lost 5 bases, the J end lost 4 bases, and 18 bases lay between the germline ends. The germline V gene has CDR1 SGHTA and CDR2 FQGNSA. The CDR3 totals 15 residues. CDR3 in amino acids: CASSPGGSNYYEQYF. Here the CDR3 DNA reads TGTGCCAGCAGCCCAGGGGGGAGTAATTATTACGAGCAGTACTTC.

This chain uses TRBV7-9 with TRBJ1-2; D possibly corresponds to TRBD1 (5 bases). The CDR3 is 12 amino acids. Germline V lookup: CDR1 SEHNR, CDR2 FQNEAQ (reference sequence). V was trimmed by 3 bases and J by 4 bases, leaving 6 bases between them. The CDR3, as DNA: TGTGCCAGCAGCTTCGACAGCTATGGCTACACCTTC. Its protein product is CASSFDSYGYTF.

The chain employs TRBV7-6 and TRBJ1-3, with a tentative D call TRBD1 (6 bases). This CDR3 comprises 16 residues. In germline, CDR1 is SGHVS, CDR2 FNYEAQ. Between the trimmed V and J ends, which lost 5 bases and 0 bases, there was a span of 14 bases. The CDR3 protein is CASSQGQKYSGNTIYF. CDR3 DNA sequence: TGTGCCAGCAGCCAAGGACAGAAATACTCTGGAAACACCATATATTTT.

This chain uses TRBV11-1 with TRBJ1-6; D is perhaps TRBD1 (6 bases). Trimming took off 7 bases at V and 5 bases at J, with 9 bases between the two ends. Germline V CDR1 and CDR2: SGHAT, FQDESV (reference sequence). The CDR3 is 13 residues long. The CDR3 is CASTDSHNSPLHF. The CDR3 DNA reads as TGTGCCAGCACGGACAGCCATAATTCACCCCTCCACTTT.

J is TRBJ2-7 and V is TRBV28, with a possible D match to TRBD1 (6 bases). Germline values: CDR1 MDHEN, CDR2 SYDVKM. V lost 6 bases and J 0 bases, leaving 18 bases between the germline ends. There are 16 residues in the CDR3. The CDR3 DNA reads as TGTGCCAGCAGCCCCCCCGGGACACCATCCTCCTACGAGCAGTACTTC. It encodes CASSPPGTPSSYEQYF.

The chain uses TRBV6-1 and TRBJ1-1; D is undetermined. This CDR3 contains 12 residues. V lost 10 bases, J lost 4 bases, and 13 bases lay in between. Germline V gene data show CDR1 as MNHNS and CDR2 as SASEGT. The CDR3 protein is CAIQREITEAFF. As DNA, the CDR3 is TGTGCCATCCAGAGGGAAATCACTGAAGCTTTCTTT.

The chain couples TRBV14 to TRBJ2-3; TRBD2 matches at 11 bases. This CDR3 is 17 amino acids long. Germline values: CDR1 SGHDN, CDR2 FVKESK. V dropped 0 bases and J dropped 8; count of bases not matched to a gene: 10. The CDR3, as DNA: TGTGCCAGCAGCCAAGATCTTACTAGCGGGAGTTTGGGTACGCAGTATTTT. This gives the protein CASSQDLTSGSLGTQYF.

This clone turned up a few times. J is TRBJ1-5 and V is TRBV2, with a tentative D call TRBD1 (5 bases). The CDR3 contains 12 residues. The germline gives CDR1 SNHLY, CDR2 FYNNEI. The V end lost 8 bases, the J end lost 7 bases, and 12 bases lay between the germline ends. Here the CDR3 reads CASGTNMQPQHF. For the CDR3, the DNA is TGTGCCAGCGGGACTAATATGCAGCCCCAGCATTTT. Full variable domain (remainder filled in from reference TRBV2 and TRBJ1-5): EPEVTQTPSHQVTQMGQEVILRCVPISNHLYFYWYRQILGQKVEFLVSFYNNEISEKSEIFDDQFSVERPDGSNFTLKIRSTKLEDSAMYFCASGTNMQPQHFGDGTRLSIL.

V and J are TRBV7-7 and TRBJ1-2; no definite D call. This CDR3 has 17 amino acids. Germline lookup yields CDR1 SSHAT and CDR2 FNYEAQ (reference sequence). V gave up 1 base and J gave up 3 bases, with 18 bases separating them. CDR3 sequence reads: CASSLGRGDPRDYGYTF. Here the CDR3 DNA reads TGTGCCAGCAGCTTAGGTCGGGGTGATCCCCGCGACTATGGCTACACCTTC.

V and J are TRBV9 and TRBJ2-2; no clear D. The ends were cut back, 0 bases at V and 2 bases at J, with 8 bases in the middle. CDR1 and CDR2 from the germline V gene are SGDLS and YYNGEE. This CDR3 region has 15 residues. The CDR3 loop is CASSVAQLNTGELFF. The DNA of the CDR3 is TGTGCCAGCAGCGTAGCACAGCTCAACACCGGGGAGCTGTTTTTT.

The rearrangement links TRBV4-1 to TRBJ2-5; 9 bases line up with TRBD2. Germline values: CDR1 MGHRA, CDR2 YSYEKL. The CDR3 runs to 14 residues. The J segment lost 4 bases and the V segment lost 4 bases, leaving 4 bases of the junction unmatched. The chain's CDR3 is CASSRVAGVETQYF. The CDR3 DNA reads TGCGCCAGCAGCCGAGTAGCGGGGGTAGAGACCCAGTACTTC.